This T cell receptor beta chain was captured in a study of blood T cells in healthy people across ages (dated by TCRdb to about 2015). About the investigation overall: Template switching captured roughly one uniquely barcoded TCR beta cDNA molecule per two T cells in model experiments. Age-related changes in TCR beta repertoire diversity were measured in the study by deep sequencing normalized with unique cDNA molecular identifiers. Donors of different ages were randomly distributed across sequencing lanes to avoid experimental bias. Donors were grouped into four age groups: young (average about 15 years), middle-aged (39), aged (roughly 67) and long-lived (just over 80). For two donors (one aged 18 to 30 and one aged 80 or older), the study analyzed two additional independent replicas of 1 million unique cDNA reads from the same blood draw.

Libraries were constructed by 5' RACE. TCRdb names Illumina HiSeq 2500 as the instrument used. A second PCR of roughly 7 to 12 cycles was run with a J-beta primer mix and a sample-barcoded 5' primer. A template-switch 5' adaptor carrying 12 random nucleotides introduced a unique molecular identifier onto each TCR beta cDNA molecule. At least 3 million CDR3-containing paired-end reads were obtained from each sample. First-strand cDNA synthesis was performed from all RNA using the Mint cDNA synthesis kit, with priming by a TRBC-specific oligonucleotide. All cDNA was treated with uracil-DNA glycosylase and then went through a first 18-cycle PCR with the universal primers M1SS and BC2_uni_R. The source study handled its data this way. Each sample was normalized by randomly selecting 1 million high-quality reads, each carrying a distinct molecular identifier. Reads sharing molecular identifiers were discarded rather than binned into consensus sequences. CDR3 identification, clonotype clustering and error correction used MiTCR with a Q25 quality threshold and the strictest error-elimination algorithm. A nonparametric unseen species model with Euler transformation was used to estimate a lower bound on total TCR beta diversity. The public reads were reanalyzed by TCRdb: fastp trimming at Q25, MiXCR alignment, in-frame beta chains only. Each CDR3 protein gets just one entry, which takes the most common genes and DNA from the rows behind it. The authors' filters were not applied to this entry. The sample table contains over 1,500,000 distinct CDR3 sequences; only one count was recorded for about 49% of them. Less than 2.5% of the sample rests with the top ten.

The germline V end is reduced by 4 bases and the J end by 1 base; junction bases left unmatched: 6. Counted from cysteine to phenylalanine, this CDR3 has 15 amino acids. Of all the DNA, just the CDR3 is kept, 45 bases in frame from base 1. CDR1 MNHEY and CDR2 SMNVEV were looked up in the germline V gene (reference sequence). With respect to this clonotype: No antigen is known for it. No much larger clone is present one base from it, and per-base qualities are unavailable.

Donors were a few dozen systemically healthy Caucasian individuals from Russia aged about 6 to 100 years. Around 10 milliliters of peripheral blood were collected from each donor into EDTA-treated Vacutainer tubes. Ficoll-Paque density-gradient centrifugation was used to isolate PBMCs, with at least 7 million per sample. Trizol reagent was used to extract total RNA from the PBMCs, yielding at least 6 micrograms per sample. Naive CD45RAhigh/CD27high T cell percentages were measured by flow cytometry on a PBMC aliquot from every donor. The full study reports these points: As age increased, observed TCR beta diversity per million T cells dropped in a roughly linear way, and a significant reduction was already evident by age around 41. There was a strong correlation between observed TCR beta diversity and the percentage of naive T cells measured by flow cytometry. Conclusive comparison of naive and antigen-experienced compartments was prevented by the profiling of bulk unsorted PBMCs. Total diversity estimates from one million sequenced T cells were considered lower bounds and underestimates. The long-lived group showed more naive CD4+ T cells, fewer expanded clones and increased TCR diversity than the aged group, suggesting age selection. The CMV infection status of donors was not known, potentially confounding age-related changes in expanded clonotypes.

The V and J genes are TRBV27 and TRBJ1-1, with 7 middle bases fitting TRBD1. The clonotype was recovered from a woman in her forties in good health. Sequencing was performed on blood. The DNA sequence is given as TGTGCCAGCAGTTGCATCGACAGGGCGAACACTGAAGCTTTCTTT. This gives the protein CASSCIDRANTEAFF.